This T cell receptor beta chain was captured in a study of OX40 agonist ivuxolimab in advanced cancers. Repertoires were generated with immunoSEQ multiplex PCR, while TCRdb's copy carries only in-frame clones and drops some. The table lists under 90,000 clones, roughly 80% of them singletons, with approximately 1.4% in the top ten. As regards this clone: Its antigen is undetermined. The sample holds other DNA sequences that translate to the same CDR3.

Study-level findings and limits: Still undetermined is the antigen specificity of the expanded peripheral T cells.

This CDR3 has 13 residues. Between the trimmed V and J ends, which lost 3 bases and 2 bases, there was a span of 5 bases. Germline V lookup: CDR1 KGHSH, CDR2 LQKENI. Sequencing was performed on CD4+ or CD8+ T cells sorted from blood, taken in a trial of the OX40 agonist ivuxolimab. The chain is built from TRBV18 and TRBJ1-3; the D is unclear. The TCR originated in an adult with an advanced solid tumor such as melanoma, head and neck, liver or kidney cancer. The CDR3 DNA follows: TGTGCCAGCTCACCTGGTGCTGGAAACACCATATATTTT. Translated: CASSPGAGNTIYF. Drawing the rest from reference TRBV18 and TRBJ1-3, the complete variable domain is NAGVMQNPRHLVRRRGQEARLRCSPMKGHSHVYWYRQLPEEGLKFMVYLQKENIIDESGMPKERFSAEFPKEGPSILRIQQVVRGDSAAYFCASSPGAGNTIYFGEGSWLTVV.